The clone carrying this T cell receptor (beta chain) was seen a few times. Its antigen is not known. The entirety of the isolated RNA underwent reverse transcription, so expressed TCRB transcripts were sequenced. Each sample of naive, central memory or regulatory T cells had, on average, about 3.57 million reads. Here immunoSEQ multiplex PCR was the method, and the copy in TCRdb shows in-frame clones only, minus some. Of 500,000 to 850,000 clones in the sample, around 15% were seen once. These data are taken from a study of beta chain features in type 1 diabetes. Study observations and caveats: For type 1 diabetes patients, VDJ junctions showed fewer insertions and more deletions. Patients' naive, central memory and Treg TCRB repertoires seemed closer to one another than those of healthy donors. TCRB CDR3 length was moderately but significantly reduced in all four CD4+ subsets of Type 1 diabetes patients. For cells with high TCR expression, cDNA sequencing could yield over-representation.

CDR3 length: 14 residues. The germline V and J ends were trimmed by 5 bases and 2 bases, with 12 bases remaining between them. Germline-derived CDR1 and CDR2 are SGHTA and FQGNSA. The sequence was obtained from a man between 18 and 35 years old with type 1 diabetes. The chain has TRBV7-2 and TRBJ2-5, with a tentative D call TRBD1 (7 bases). The sequenced sample was naive CD4+ T cells from blood. The CDR3 sequence is CASSLQGRQETQYF. The CDR3 DNA reads as TGTGCCAGCAGCCTACAGGGGAGGCAAGAGACCCAGTACTTC.